The clone carrying this T cell receptor (beta chain) has a single count. Its antigen is currently unknown. There are 13 residues in the CDR3. The sample originates from a study of PD-1 blockade in classical Hodgkin lymphoma. Brentuximab vedotin exposure varied among the patients, all of whom had relapsed after autologous stem cell transplantation. Generated by immunoSEQ multiplex PCR, the TCRdb table keeps only in-frame clones and is missing some. The data contain 75,000 to 100,000 clones, roughly 76% of them singletons. Study-wide results and caveats: What drove the repertoire differences, possibly disease activity or prior therapy, has not been defined. Newly diagnosed and completely responding patients shared comparable baseline diversity.

V and J are TRBV21-1 and TRBJ2-2; TRBD2 is the table's D call, not checked against the DNA. TRBV21-1 is described as a pseudogene. The TCR comes from a human donor with classical Hodgkin lymphoma. Source: peripheral blood mononuclear cells (PBMCs), taken before the second cycle of nivolumab. The CDR3 DNA reads as TGTGCCAGCAGGCCGGGGGGGACCGGGGAGCTGTTTTTT. Translation gives CASRPGGTGELFF.